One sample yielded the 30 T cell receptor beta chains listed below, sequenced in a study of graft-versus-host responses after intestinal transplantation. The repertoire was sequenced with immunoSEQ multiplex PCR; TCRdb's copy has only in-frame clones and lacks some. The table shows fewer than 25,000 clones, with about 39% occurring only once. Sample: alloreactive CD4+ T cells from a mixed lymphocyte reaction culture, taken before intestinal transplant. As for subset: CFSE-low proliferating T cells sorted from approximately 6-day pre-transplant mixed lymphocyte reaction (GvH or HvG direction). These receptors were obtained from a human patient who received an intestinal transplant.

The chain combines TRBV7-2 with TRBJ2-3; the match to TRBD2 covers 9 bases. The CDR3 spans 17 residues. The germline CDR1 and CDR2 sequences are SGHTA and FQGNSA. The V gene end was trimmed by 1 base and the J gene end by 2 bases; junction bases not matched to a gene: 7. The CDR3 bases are TGTGCCAGCAGCTTAGGGCCAGCGGGAGGCCACACAGATACGCAGTATTTT. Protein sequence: CASSLGPAGGHTDTQYF.

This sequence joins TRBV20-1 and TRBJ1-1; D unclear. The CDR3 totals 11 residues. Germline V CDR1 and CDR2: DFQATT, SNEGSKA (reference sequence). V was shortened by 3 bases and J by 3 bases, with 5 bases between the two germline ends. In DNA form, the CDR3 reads TGCAGTGCTAGTTCTTACACTGAAGCTTTCTTT. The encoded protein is CSASSYTEAFF.

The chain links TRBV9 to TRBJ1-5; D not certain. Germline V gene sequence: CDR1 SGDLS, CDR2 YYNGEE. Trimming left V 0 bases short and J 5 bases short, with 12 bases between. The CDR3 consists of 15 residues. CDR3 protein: CASSVDPGIYQPQHF. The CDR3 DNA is TGTGCCAGCAGCGTAGACCCGGGAATCTATCAGCCCCAGCATTTT.

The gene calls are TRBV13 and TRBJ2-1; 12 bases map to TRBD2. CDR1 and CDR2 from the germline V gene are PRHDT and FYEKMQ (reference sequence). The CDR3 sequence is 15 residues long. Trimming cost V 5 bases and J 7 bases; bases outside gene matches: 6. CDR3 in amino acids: CASSLLAGGVNEQFF. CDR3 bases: TGTGCCAGCAGCCTCCTAGCGGGAGGGGTTAATGAGCAGTTCTTC.

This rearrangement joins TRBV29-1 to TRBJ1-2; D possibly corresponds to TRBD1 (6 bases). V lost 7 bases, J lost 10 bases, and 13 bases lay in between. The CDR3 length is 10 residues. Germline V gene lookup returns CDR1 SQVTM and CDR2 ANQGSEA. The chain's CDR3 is CSAGAGSYTF. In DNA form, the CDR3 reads TGCAGCGCAGGGGCAGGTTCCTACACCTTC.

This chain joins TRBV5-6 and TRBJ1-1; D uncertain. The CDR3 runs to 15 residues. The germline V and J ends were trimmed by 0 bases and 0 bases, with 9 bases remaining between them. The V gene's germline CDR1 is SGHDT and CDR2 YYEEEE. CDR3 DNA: TGTGCCAGCAGCTTGGTTCCACAGCTGAACACTGAAGCTTTCTTT. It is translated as CASSLVPQLNTEAFF.

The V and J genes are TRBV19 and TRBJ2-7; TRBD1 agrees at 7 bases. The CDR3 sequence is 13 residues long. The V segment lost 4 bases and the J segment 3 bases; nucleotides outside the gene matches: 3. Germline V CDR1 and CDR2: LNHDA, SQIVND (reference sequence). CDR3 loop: CASSTGQIYEQYF. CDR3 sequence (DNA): TGTGCCAGTAGTACGGGACAGATCTACGAGCAGTACTTC.

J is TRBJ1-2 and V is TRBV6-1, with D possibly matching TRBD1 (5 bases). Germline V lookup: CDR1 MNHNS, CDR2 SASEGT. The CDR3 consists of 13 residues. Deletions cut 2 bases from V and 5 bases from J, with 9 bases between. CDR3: CASSEQGLYGYTF. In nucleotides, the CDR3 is TGTGCCAGCAGTGAACAGGGCTTGTATGGCTACACCTTC.

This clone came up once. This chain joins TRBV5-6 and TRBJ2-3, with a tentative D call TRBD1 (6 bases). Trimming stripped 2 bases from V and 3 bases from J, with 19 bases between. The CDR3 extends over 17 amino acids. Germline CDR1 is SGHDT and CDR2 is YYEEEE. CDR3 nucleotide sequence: TGTGCCAGCAGCTTTACAGGGTTTTGGGGGAGAACAGATACGCAGTATTTT. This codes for CASSFTGFWGRTDTQYF.

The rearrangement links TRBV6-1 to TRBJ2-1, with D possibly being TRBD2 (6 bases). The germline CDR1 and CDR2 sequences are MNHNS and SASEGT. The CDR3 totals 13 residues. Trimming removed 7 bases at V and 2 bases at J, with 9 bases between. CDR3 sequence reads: CASIRTTYNEQFF. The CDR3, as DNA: TGTGCCAGCATCCGGACTACCTACAATGAGCAGTTCTTC.

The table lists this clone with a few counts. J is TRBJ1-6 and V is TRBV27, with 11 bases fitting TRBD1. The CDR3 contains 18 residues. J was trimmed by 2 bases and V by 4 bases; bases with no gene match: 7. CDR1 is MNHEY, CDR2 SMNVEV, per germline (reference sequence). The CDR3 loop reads CASSSVPGQGAYNSPLHF. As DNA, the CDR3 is TGTGCCAGCAGTTCAGTACCGGGACAGGGGGCCTATAATTCACCCCTCCACTTT.

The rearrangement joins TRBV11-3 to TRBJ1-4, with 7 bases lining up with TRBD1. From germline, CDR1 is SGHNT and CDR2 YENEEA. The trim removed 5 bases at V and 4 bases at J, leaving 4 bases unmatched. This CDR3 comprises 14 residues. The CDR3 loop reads CASSAGQHNEKLFF. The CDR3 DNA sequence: TGTGCCAGCAGCGCGGGACAGCATAATGAAAAACTGTTTTTT.

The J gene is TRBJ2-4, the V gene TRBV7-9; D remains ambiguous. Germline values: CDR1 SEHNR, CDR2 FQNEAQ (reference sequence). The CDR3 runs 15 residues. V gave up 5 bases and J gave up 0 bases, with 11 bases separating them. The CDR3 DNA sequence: TGTGCCAGCAGCGTGGAGATTGTAGCCAAAAACATTCAGTACTTC. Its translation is CASSVEIVAKNIQYF.

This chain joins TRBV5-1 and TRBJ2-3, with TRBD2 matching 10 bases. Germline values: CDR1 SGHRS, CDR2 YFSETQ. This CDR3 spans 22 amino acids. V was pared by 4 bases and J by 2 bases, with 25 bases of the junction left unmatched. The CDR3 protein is CASSRRQLAFLAGAKTTDTQYF. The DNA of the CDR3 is TGCGCCAGCAGCCGCAGACAGTTAGCCTTTCTAGCGGGAGCTAAGACCACAGATACGCAGTATTTT.

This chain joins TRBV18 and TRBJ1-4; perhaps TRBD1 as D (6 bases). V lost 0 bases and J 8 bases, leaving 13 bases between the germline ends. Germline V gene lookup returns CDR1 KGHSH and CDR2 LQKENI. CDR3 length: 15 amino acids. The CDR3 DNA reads TGTGCCAGCTCACCACCGGGACAAAGACAAGAAAAACTGTTTTTT. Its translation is CASSPPGQRQEKLFF. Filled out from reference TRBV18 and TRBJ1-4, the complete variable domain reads NAGVMQNPRHLVRRRGQEARLRCSPMKGHSHVYWYRQLPEEGLKFMVYLQKENIIDESGMPKERFSAEFPKEGPSILRIQQVVRGDSAAYFCASSPPGQRQEKLFFGSGTQLSVL.

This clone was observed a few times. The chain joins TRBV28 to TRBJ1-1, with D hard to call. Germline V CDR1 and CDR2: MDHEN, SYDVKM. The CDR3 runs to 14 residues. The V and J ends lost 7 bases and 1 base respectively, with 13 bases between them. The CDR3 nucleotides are TGTGCCAGCACCTCACTCGGTCGGAACACTGAAGCTTTCTTT. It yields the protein CASTSLGRNTEAFF.

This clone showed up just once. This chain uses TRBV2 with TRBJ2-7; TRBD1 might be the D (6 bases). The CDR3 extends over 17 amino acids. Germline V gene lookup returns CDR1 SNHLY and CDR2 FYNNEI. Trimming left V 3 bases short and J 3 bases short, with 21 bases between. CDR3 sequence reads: CASSDVLVGIRGYEQYF. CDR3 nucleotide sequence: TGTGCCAGCAGTGATGTTTTAGTCGGCATCAGGGGCTACGAGCAGTACTTC. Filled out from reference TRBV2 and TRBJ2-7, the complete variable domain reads EPEVTQTPSHQVTQMGQEVILRCVPISNHLYFYWYRQILGQKVEFLVSFYNNEISEKSEIFDDQFSVERPDGSNFTLKIRSTKLEDSAMYFCASSDVLVGIRGYEQYFGPGTRLTVT.

For the CDR3, the DNA is TGTGCCAGCAGCCCCGGACTGGTAATCACAGATACGCAGTATTTT. This encodes CASSPGLVITDTQYF. This chain uses TRBV11-3 with TRBJ2-3; weak D call: TRBD2 (5 bases). Germline V gene lookup returns CDR1 SGHNT and CDR2 YENEEA. V lost 5 bases and J 2 bases, leaving 14 bases between the germline ends. The CDR3 spans 15 residues.

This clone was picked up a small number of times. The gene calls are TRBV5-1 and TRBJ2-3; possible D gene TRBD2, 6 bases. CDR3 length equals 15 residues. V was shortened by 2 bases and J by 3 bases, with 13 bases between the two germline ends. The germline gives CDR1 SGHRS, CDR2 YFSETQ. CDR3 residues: CASSLPGVGTDTQYF. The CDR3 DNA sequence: TGCGCCAGCAGCTTACCGGGAGTCGGGACAGATACGCAGTATTTT.

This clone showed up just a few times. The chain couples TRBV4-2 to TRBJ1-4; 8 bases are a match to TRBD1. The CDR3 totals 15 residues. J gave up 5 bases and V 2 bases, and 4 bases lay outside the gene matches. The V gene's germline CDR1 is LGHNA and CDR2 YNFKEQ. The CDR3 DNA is TGTGCCAGCAGCCAAAGGAACAGGGGGAATGAAAAACTGTTTTTT. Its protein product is CASSQRNRGNEKLFF.

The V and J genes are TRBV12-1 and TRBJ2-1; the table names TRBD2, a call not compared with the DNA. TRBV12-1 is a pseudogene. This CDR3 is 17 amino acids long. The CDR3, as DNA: TGTGCCAGCAGCTTTCGGAGAAACCAAGACTTCTACAATGAGCAGTTCTTC. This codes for CASSFRRNQDFYNEQFF.

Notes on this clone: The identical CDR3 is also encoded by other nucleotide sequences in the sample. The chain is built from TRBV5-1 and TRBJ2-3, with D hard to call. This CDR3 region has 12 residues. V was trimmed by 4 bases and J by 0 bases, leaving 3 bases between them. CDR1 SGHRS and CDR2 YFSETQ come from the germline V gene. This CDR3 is CASSLSTDTQYF. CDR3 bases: TGCGCCAGCAGCCTTAGCACAGATACGCAGTATTTT.

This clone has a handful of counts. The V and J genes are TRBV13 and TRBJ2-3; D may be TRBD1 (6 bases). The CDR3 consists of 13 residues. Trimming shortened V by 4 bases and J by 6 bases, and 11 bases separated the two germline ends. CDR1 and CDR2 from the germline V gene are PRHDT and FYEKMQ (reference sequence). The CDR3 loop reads CASSSTGFDTQYF. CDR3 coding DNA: TGTGCCAGCAGCTCCACAGGGTTTGATACGCAGTATTTT. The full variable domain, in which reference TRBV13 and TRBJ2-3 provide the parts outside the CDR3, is AAGVIQSPRHLIKEKRETATLKCYPIPRHDTVYWYQQGPGQDPQFLISFYEKMQSDKGSIPDRFSAQQFSDYHSELNMSSLELGDSALYFCASSSTGFDTQYFGPGTRLTVL.

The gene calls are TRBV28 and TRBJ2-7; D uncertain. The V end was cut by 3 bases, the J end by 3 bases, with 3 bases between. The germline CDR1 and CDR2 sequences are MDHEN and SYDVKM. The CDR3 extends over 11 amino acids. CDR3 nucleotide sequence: TGTGCCAGCAGTTTCTTCTACGAGCAGTACTTC. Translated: CASSFFYEQYF. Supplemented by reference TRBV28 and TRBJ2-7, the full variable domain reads DVKVTQSSRYLVKRTGEKVFLECVQDMDHENMFWYRQDPGLGLRLIYFSYDVKMKEKGDIPEGYSVSREKKERFSLILESASTNQTSMYLCASSFFYEQYFGPGTRLTVT.

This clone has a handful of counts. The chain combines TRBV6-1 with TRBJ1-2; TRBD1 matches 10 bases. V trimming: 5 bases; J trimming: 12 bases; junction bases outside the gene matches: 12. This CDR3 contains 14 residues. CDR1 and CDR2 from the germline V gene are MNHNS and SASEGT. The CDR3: CASSRGTGDRVNTF. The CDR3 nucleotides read TGTGCCAGCAGTCGCGGGACAGGGGATAGAGTCAACACCTTC.

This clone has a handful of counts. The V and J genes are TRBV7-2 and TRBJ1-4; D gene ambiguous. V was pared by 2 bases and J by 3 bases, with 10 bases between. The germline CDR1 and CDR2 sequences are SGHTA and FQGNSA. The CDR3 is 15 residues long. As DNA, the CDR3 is TGTGCCAGCAGCTTAATCGGGATCCCTAATGAAAAACTGTTTTTT. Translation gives CASSLIGIPNEKLFF.

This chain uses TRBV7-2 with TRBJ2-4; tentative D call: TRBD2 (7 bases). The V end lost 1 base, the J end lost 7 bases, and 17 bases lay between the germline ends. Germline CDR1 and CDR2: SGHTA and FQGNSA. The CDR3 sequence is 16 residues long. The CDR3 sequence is CASSLEGGGYRNIQYF. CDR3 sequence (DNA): TGTGCCAGCAGCTTAGAAGGGGGGGGGTACCGGAACATTCAGTACTTC. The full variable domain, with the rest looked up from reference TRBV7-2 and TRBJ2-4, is GAGVSQSPSNKVTEKGKDVELRCDPISGHTALYWYRQSLGQGLEFLIYFQGNSAPDKSGLPSDRFSAERTGGSVSTLTIQRTQQEDSAVYLCASSLEGGGYRNIQYFGAGTRLSVL.

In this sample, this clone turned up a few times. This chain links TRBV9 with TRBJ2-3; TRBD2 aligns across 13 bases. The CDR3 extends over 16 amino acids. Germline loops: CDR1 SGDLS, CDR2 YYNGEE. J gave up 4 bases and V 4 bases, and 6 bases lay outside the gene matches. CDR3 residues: CASSTRTSGGPDTQYF. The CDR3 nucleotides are TGTGCCAGCAGCACCCGGACTAGCGGGGGCCCAGATACGCAGTATTTT.

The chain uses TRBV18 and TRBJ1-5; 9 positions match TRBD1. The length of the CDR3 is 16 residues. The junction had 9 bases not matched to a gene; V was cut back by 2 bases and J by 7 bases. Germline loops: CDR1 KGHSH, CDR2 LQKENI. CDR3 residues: CASSPRPGQGGQPQHF. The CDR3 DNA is TGTGCCAGCTCACCAAGACCGGGACAGGGTGGACAGCCCCAGCATTTT. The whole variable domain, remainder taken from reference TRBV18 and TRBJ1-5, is NAGVMQNPRHLVRRRGQEARLRCSPMKGHSHVYWYRQLPEEGLKFMVYLQKENIIDESGMPKERFSAEFPKEGPSILRIQQVVRGDSAAYFCASSPRPGQGGQPQHFGDGTRLSIL.

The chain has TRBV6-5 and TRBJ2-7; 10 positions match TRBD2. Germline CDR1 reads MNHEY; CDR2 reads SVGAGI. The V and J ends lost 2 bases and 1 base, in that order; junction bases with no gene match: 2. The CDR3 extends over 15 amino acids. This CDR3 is CASSYLAGASYEQYF. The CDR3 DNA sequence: TGTGCCAGCAGTTACCTAGCGGGAGCATCCTACGAGCAGTACTTC.